The rows below give T cell receptor beta chains drawn from one sample of a study of radiation and T cells in renal cell carcinoma. Measured with immunoSEQ multiplex PCR; TCRdb has only the in-frame clones, and not every one. The sample yields about 10,000 clones, more than 50% seen once. The material was tumor tissue, obtained from a patient whose treatment was nephrectomy without radiotherapy. The receptors shown here come from a man in his forties with renal cell carcinoma. CDR3s include the opening cysteine and the closing phenylalanine or tryptophan. The D gene is left open where the match is weak. Size is omitted from some rows. Given values are once, few, many or a class for expanded clones.

v_call: TRBV6-5; d_call: .; j_call: TRBJ1-2; clone_size: few; cdr3_nt: TGTGCCAGCAGCGAGGGGTATGGCTACACCTTC; cdr3_aa: CASSEGYGYTF
v_call: TRBV14; d_call: .; j_call: TRBJ2-5; clone_size: .; cdr3_nt: TGTGCCAGCAGCCCCGGGACAATTTATTCTCAAGAGACCCAGTACTTC; cdr3_aa: CASSPGTIYSQETQYF
v_call: TRBV6-6; d_call: .; j_call: TRBJ1-2; clone_size: .; cdr3_nt: TGTGCCAGCAGGTTATTGCACTCGTTCTATGGCTACACCTTC; cdr3_aa: CASRLLHSFYGYTF
v_call: TRBV11-3; d_call: .; j_call: TRBJ2-4; clone_size: .; cdr3_nt: TGTGCCAGCAGCCCCTCAGGGGGGCCCAAAAACATTCAGTACTTC; cdr3_aa: CASSPSGGPKNIQYF
v_call: TRBV2; d_call: .; j_call: TRBJ1-4; clone_size: .; cdr3_nt: TGTGCCAGCAGTGAAGCTTTGCCAGGCTTGGAGGACGAAAAACTGTTTTTT; cdr3_aa: CASSEALPGLEDEKLFF
v_call: TRBV5-4; d_call: TRBD1; j_call: TRBJ2-5; clone_size: .; cdr3_nt: TGTGCCAGCCGCATTGAACAGGGGTCCGGGACCCAGTACTTC; cdr3_aa: CASRIEQGSGTQYF
v_call: TRBV6-4; d_call: .; j_call: TRBJ2-1; clone_size: .; cdr3_nt: TGTGCCAGCAGTGAATGGACAGCCCTGAGCTCCTACAATGAGCAGTTCTTC; cdr3_aa: CASSEWTALSSYNEQFF
v_call: TRBV28; d_call: .; j_call: TRBJ2-2; clone_size: .; cdr3_nt: TGTGCCAGCAGTTTTATCGGGCTGGGGCAGCTCCCTGGGGAGCTGTTTTTT; cdr3_aa: CASSFIGLGQLPGELFF
v_call: TRBV15; d_call: TRBD2; j_call: TRBJ2-1; clone_size: .; cdr3_nt: TGTGCCACCAGCAGGGTAGCGGGAGGGTCCTACAATGAGCAGTTCTTC; cdr3_aa: CATSRVAGGSYNEQFF
v_call: TRBV7-2; d_call: .; j_call: TRBJ2-1; clone_size: once; cdr3_nt: TGTGCCAGCAGCTTTCTTCAGGGAGGCTACAATGAGCAGTTCTTC; cdr3_aa: CASSFLQGGYNEQFF
v_call: TRBV4-3; d_call: .; j_call: TRBJ1-6; clone_size: .; cdr3_nt: TGCGCCAGCAGCCAAGACAGCTCCTATAATTCACCCCTCCACTTT; cdr3_aa: CASSQDSSYNSPLHF
v_call: TRBV19; d_call: .; j_call: TRBJ2-1; clone_size: .; cdr3_nt: TGTGCCAGTAGTATAGATCCCTTGCGGGTAGGTCCCAGAGCGTACAATGAGCAGTTCTTC; cdr3_aa: CASSIDPLRVGPRAYNEQFF
v_call: TRBV27; d_call: .; j_call: TRBJ2-2; clone_size: .; cdr3_nt: TGTGCCAGCAGTCCCCCCACTAGAGGTTGGACCGGGGAGCTGTTTTTT; cdr3_aa: CASSPPTRGWTGELFF
v_call: TRBV27; d_call: TRBD1; j_call: TRBJ1-1; clone_size: .; cdr3_nt: TGTGCCAGCAGTTTTGGACAGGGTTATCGTACTGAAGCTTTCTTT; cdr3_aa: CASSFGQGYRTEAFF
v_call: TRBV7-2; d_call: TRBD1; j_call: TRBJ2-2; clone_size: .; cdr3_nt: TGTGCCAGCAGCTTTAGGGGGACAGGTCGTCACGGGGAGCTGTTTTTT; cdr3_aa: CASSFRGTGRHGELFF
v_call: TRBV6-1; d_call: .; j_call: TRBJ2-7; clone_size: .; cdr3_nt: TGTGCCAGCAGTTACAGCTGGGAGCAGTACTTC; cdr3_aa: CASSYSWEQYF
v_call: TRBV5-4; d_call: TRBD2; j_call: TRBJ2-3; clone_size: .; cdr3_nt: TGTGCCAGCACCGTGGGAGGGGCAGATACGCAGTATTTT; cdr3_aa: CASTVGGADTQYF
v_call: TRBV7-9; d_call: .; j_call: TRBJ2-3; clone_size: .; cdr3_nt: TGTGCCGAGCAGGTTGGCGGGACAAGTTTAGATACGCAGTATTTT; cdr3_aa: CAEQVGGTSLDTQYF
v_call: TRBV6-5; d_call: .; j_call: TRBJ2-2; clone_size: .; cdr3_nt: TGTGCCAGCAGTGAACCGTTAGGGGAGCTGTTTTTT; cdr3_aa: CASSEPLGELFF
v_call: TRBV18; d_call: .; j_call: TRBJ2-3; clone_size: .; cdr3_nt: TGTGCCAGCTCACCTTTTAGCGTACGCACAGATACGCAGTATTTT; cdr3_aa: CASSPFSVRTDTQYF
v_call: TRBV4-3; d_call: TRBD2; j_call: TRBJ2-1; clone_size: .; cdr3_nt: TGCGCCAGCAGCCAAGATAGTTCCGGACTAGCCAATGAGCAGTTCTTC; cdr3_aa: CASSQDSSGLANEQFF
v_call: TRBV5-4; d_call: .; j_call: TRBJ2-1; clone_size: .; cdr3_nt: TGTGCCAGCAGCTCGGGGTTTGGGGGAGGTTCCTACAATGAGCAGTTCTTC; cdr3_aa: CASSSGFGGGSYNEQFF
v_call: TRBV29-1; d_call: .; j_call: TRBJ1-2; clone_size: few; cdr3_nt: TGCAGCGTCGATCCCACAGGGACGGATGGCTACACCTTC; cdr3_aa: CSVDPTGTDGYTF
v_call: TRBV27; d_call: .; j_call: TRBJ2-1; clone_size: .; cdr3_nt: TGTGCCAGCATGAAGGCCTCAGTAGCAGGGAATGAGCAGTTCTTC; cdr3_aa: CASMKASVAGNEQFF
v_call: TRBV27; d_call: .; j_call: TRBJ1-2; clone_size: few; cdr3_nt: TGTGCCAGCAGTCGTAATAACTATGGCTACACCTTC; cdr3_aa: CASSRNNYGYTF
v_call: TRBV4-3; d_call: TRBD2; j_call: TRBJ2-1; clone_size: once; cdr3_nt: TGCGCCAGCAGCCTGGGACTAGGGGGTGAGCAGTTCTTC; cdr3_aa: CASSLGLGGEQFF
v_call: TRBV6-5; d_call: .; j_call: TRBJ2-3; clone_size: .; cdr3_nt: TGTGCCAGCAGAACCGGGACAATGGGAGATACGCAGTATTTT; cdr3_aa: CASRTGTMGDTQYF
v_call: TRBV5-6; d_call: TRBD2; j_call: TRBJ2-7; clone_size: once; cdr3_nt: TGTGCCAGCAGCTTAAGCGGGACCCCCTACGAGCAGTACTTC; cdr3_aa: CASSLSGTPYEQYF
v_call: TRBV6-5; d_call: TRBD1; j_call: TRBJ2-5; clone_size: .; cdr3_nt: TGTGCCAGCAGTAACATCCGGGACAGGGGAAAGACCCAGTACTTC; cdr3_aa: CASSNIRDRGKTQYF
v_call: TRBV21-1; d_call: .; j_call: TRBJ2-2; clone_size: .; cdr3_nt: TGTGCCAGCAGATCGAACACCGGGGAGCTGTTTTTT; cdr3_aa: CASRSNTGELFF
v_call: TRBV30; d_call: .; j_call: TRBJ1-5; clone_size: few; cdr3_nt: TGTGCCTGGAGTGTACGTGGACAGCATAATCAGCCCCAGCATTTT; cdr3_aa: CAWSVRGQHNQPQHF
v_call: TRBV6-9; d_call: .; j_call: TRBJ1-2; clone_size: .; cdr3_nt: TGTGCCAGCAGTTACTCGGGGGGGCTCTTCTATGGCTACACCTTC; cdr3_aa: CASSYSGGLFYGYTF
v_call: TRBV5-1; d_call: .; j_call: TRBJ1-4; clone_size: .; cdr3_nt: TGCGCCAGCAGGACCGGGACGGTTGATGAAAAACTGTTTTTT; cdr3_aa: CASRTGTVDEKLFF
v_call: TRBV30; d_call: .; j_call: TRBJ2-1; clone_size: medium-sized; cdr3_nt: TGTGCCTGGAATTGGGGGGATTTAAATGAGCAGTTCTTC; cdr3_aa: CAWNWGDLNEQFF
v_call: TRBV6-5; d_call: .; j_call: TRBJ2-3; clone_size: .; cdr3_nt: TGTGCCAGCAGGGAGCGGGCTTACACAGATACGCAGTATTTT; cdr3_aa: CASRERAYTDTQYF
v_call: TRBV19; d_call: .; j_call: TRBJ2-1; clone_size: .; cdr3_nt: TGTGCCAGTACCGATAGAACAGGGCCCCCGGGCAATGAGCAGTTCTTC; cdr3_aa: CASTDRTGPPGNEQFF
v_call: TRBV5-3; d_call: .; j_call: TRBJ2-4; clone_size: once; cdr3_nt: TGTGCCAGAAGCTTGGCCGAAGCCTCGGCGGGAAAAAACATTCAGTACTTC; cdr3_aa: CARSLAEASAGKNIQYF
v_call: TRBV30; d_call: .; j_call: TRBJ2-1; clone_size: .; cdr3_nt: TGTGCCTGGAGTGTACTGAGGGGTTGGGATGAGCAGTTCTTC; cdr3_aa: CAWSVLRGWDEQFF
v_call: TRBV11-3; d_call: .; j_call: TRBJ1-3; clone_size: .; cdr3_nt: TGTGCCAGCAGATCTGGGGGCTCTGGAAACACCATATATTTT; cdr3_aa: CASRSGGSGNTIYF
v_call: TRBV11-2; d_call: .; j_call: TRBJ1-2; clone_size: .; cdr3_nt: TGTGCCAGCAGCTTAATGCAGGGAAGCTATGGCTACACCTTC; cdr3_aa: CASSLMQGSYGYTF
v_call: TRBV10-3; d_call: .; j_call: TRBJ2-6; clone_size: .; cdr3_nt: TGTGCCATCAGTGAGTCGATGGCAGGGGACTCTGGGGCCAACGTCCTGACTTTC; cdr3_aa: CAISESMAGDSGANVLTF
v_call: TRBV7-2; d_call: .; j_call: TRBJ1-5; clone_size: .; cdr3_nt: TGTGCCAGCAGCTTAGGATCCGGCCCGCCCCAGCATTTT; cdr3_aa: CASSLGSGPPQHF
v_call: TRBV9; d_call: TRBD2; j_call: TRBJ2-5; clone_size: medium-sized; cdr3_nt: TGTGCCAGCAGCGTTTTAGCGGGAGGGAGTCCGGAGACCCAGTACTTC; cdr3_aa: CASSVLAGGSPETQYF
v_call: TRBV7-2; d_call: .; j_call: TRBJ2-1; clone_size: .; cdr3_nt: TGTGCCAGCAGCTTACCCCCAGGCTACAATGAGCAGTTCTTC; cdr3_aa: CASSLPPGYNEQFF
v_call: TRBV7-3; d_call: TRBD2; j_call: TRBJ2-7; clone_size: few; cdr3_nt: TGTGCCAGCAGCTTCCCCACAGTCGAACTAGCGGGAGAAGAGCAGTACTTC; cdr3_aa: CASSFPTVELAGEEQYF
v_call: TRBV7-9; d_call: TRBD1; j_call: TRBJ2-7; clone_size: .; cdr3_nt: TGTGCCAGCAGCTTAAGCCCAGGGGGCCCGGGCTACGAGCAGTACTTC; cdr3_aa: CASSLSPGGPGYEQYF
v_call: TRBV4-1; d_call: TRBD2; j_call: TRBJ2-7; clone_size: few; cdr3_nt: TGCGCCAGCAGCCAATTTTCTAGCGGGAGTGGCGAGCAGTACTTC; cdr3_aa: CASSQFSSGSGEQYF
v_call: TRBV5-8; d_call: TRBD2; j_call: TRBJ2-5; clone_size: .; cdr3_nt: TGTGCCAGCAGCTTGCAGGCCGGGAGGGCCGAGACCCAGTACTTC; cdr3_aa: CASSLQAGRAETQYF
v_call: TRBV5-1; d_call: .; j_call: TRBJ1-5; clone_size: .; cdr3_nt: TGCGCCAGCAGCTTGGAAGGAGGGAGCAATCAGCCCCAGCATTTT; cdr3_aa: CASSLEGGSNQPQHF
v_call: TRBV5-6; d_call: .; j_call: TRBJ2-3; clone_size: .; cdr3_nt: TGTGCCAGCAGCCCCACGGCTCCAGATACGCAGTATTTT; cdr3_aa: CASSPTAPDTQYF
v_call: TRBV10-2; d_call: .; j_call: TRBJ1-2; clone_size: few; cdr3_nt: TGCGCCAGCAGCCCTATGGACCCCTATGGCTACACCTTC; cdr3_aa: CASSPMDPYGYTF
v_call: TRBV7-3; d_call: .; j_call: TRBJ2-7; clone_size: .; cdr3_nt: TGTGCCAGCAGCTTAAGTCCGGCGGACAGCACCTACGAGCAGTACTTC; cdr3_aa: CASSLSPADSTYEQYF
v_call: TRBV27; d_call: .; j_call: TRBJ1-5; clone_size: .; cdr3_nt: TGTGCCAGCAGTTTTAGGGCAGGGGATCAGCCCCAGCATTTT; cdr3_aa: CASSFRAGDQPQHF
v_call: TRBV18; d_call: TRBD2; j_call: TRBJ2-1; clone_size: .; cdr3_nt: TGTGCCAGCTCACCCCGAGAGCGGGAGCCGGGCAATGAGCAGTTCTTC; cdr3_aa: CASSPREREPGNEQFF
v_call: TRBV30; d_call: .; j_call: TRBJ2-2; clone_size: .; cdr3_nt: TGTGCCTCCCACCCCGGTGGGGGAAGAGCGTCCACCGGGGAGCTGTTTTTT; cdr3_aa: CASHPGGGRASTGELFF
v_call: TRBV19; d_call: .; j_call: TRBJ2-5; clone_size: few; cdr3_nt: TGTGCCAGTAGTATGGGGGTCCAAGAGACCCAGTACTTC; cdr3_aa: CASSMGVQETQYF
v_call: TRBV19; d_call: .; j_call: TRBJ1-2; clone_size: few; cdr3_nt: TGTGCCAGTAGTATTGGAGGCCCAGGGCTCTATGGCTACACCTTC; cdr3_aa: CASSIGGPGLYGYTF